The present TCR beta chain was sequenced within a study of shared T cell receptors in the human thymus. This clone was counted between two and nine times. The repertoire was sequenced with immunoSEQ multiplex PCR; TCRdb's copy has only in-frame clones and lacks some. The sample yields hundreds of thousands of clones, 80% to 90% seen once. These data also formed part of another study, on human thymus T cells. That work states: The donor group consisted of healthy Finnish infants who were having corrective surgery for congenital heart defects. Thymic material originated from resections removed in the course of corrective heart surgery. Seemingly biased V and J gene usage marked thymic and blood repertoires. Thymic repertoires overlap heavily among unrelated individuals, related research has reported.

The source material was thymocytes. The TCR originated in a boy under two years old with a congenital heart defect.

The CDR3 sequence is CASSPRGNYGYTF. The CDR3 bases are TGTGCCAGCAGCCCTAGGGGTAACTATGGCTACACCTTC. The chain employs TRBV6-1 and TRBJ1-2, with D perhaps matching TRBD1 (5 bases). Germline CDR1 is MNHNS and CDR2 is SASEGT. Trimming cost V 6 bases and J 1 base, with 9 bases left between them. CDR3 size: 13 residues.